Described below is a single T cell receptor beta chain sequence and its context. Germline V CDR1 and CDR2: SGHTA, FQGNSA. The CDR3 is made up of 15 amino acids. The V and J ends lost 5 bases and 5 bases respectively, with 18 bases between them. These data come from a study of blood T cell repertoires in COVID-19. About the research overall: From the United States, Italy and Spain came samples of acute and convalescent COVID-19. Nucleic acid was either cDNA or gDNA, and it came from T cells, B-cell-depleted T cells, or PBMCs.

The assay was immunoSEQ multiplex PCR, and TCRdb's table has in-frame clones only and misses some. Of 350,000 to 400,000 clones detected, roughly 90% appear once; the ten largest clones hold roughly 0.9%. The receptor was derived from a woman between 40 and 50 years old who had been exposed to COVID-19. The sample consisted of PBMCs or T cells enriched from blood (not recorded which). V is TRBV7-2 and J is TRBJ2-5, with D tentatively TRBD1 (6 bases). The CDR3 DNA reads TGTGCCAGCAGCCCCGTGATGGGGGCTGGGGAGACCCAGTACTTC. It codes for CASSPVMGAGETQYF. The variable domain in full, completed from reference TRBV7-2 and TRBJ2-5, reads GAGVSQSPSNKVTEKGKDVELRCDPISGHTALYWYRQSLGQGLEFLIYFQGNSAPDKSGLPSDRFSAERTGGSVSTLTIQRTQQEDSAVYLCASSPVMGAGETQYFGPGTRLLVL.